This TCR beta chain was obtained from a study of blood T cell repertoires in COVID-19. Turning to the study itself: Sources were T cells, B-cell-depleted T cells, or PBMCs; the material itself was cDNA or gDNA.

Sequencing used immunoSEQ multiplex PCR; TCRdb keeps in-frame clones, though not all of them. The table lists tens of thousands of clones, around 84% of them singletons. Seattle enrolled patients during active infection and tracked them longitudinally. CDR3 size: 18 residues. The clonotype comes from a man aged 55 to 69 with COVID-19, enrolled during active disease. The rearrangement uses TRBV21-1 and TRBJ1-6; TRBD1, as called in the table, went unchecked against the DNA. TRBV21-1 represents a pseudogene. The source material was peripheral blood. CDR3 DNA: TGTGCCAGCAGCAAAAAAGGGTATTGGGACACTAACAATTCACCCCTCCACTTT. This gives the protein CASSKKGYWDTNNSPLHF.